This TCR beta chain was sequenced for a study of siplizumab effects on memory and regulatory T cells. V lost 3 bases to trimming and J lost 6 bases, with 9 bases between them. The CDR3 is 13 amino acids. CDR1 and CDR2 (germline): KGHSH, LQKENI. The protocol was immunoSEQ multiplex PCR, while the TCRdb copy is restricted to in-frame clones and leaves out a portion. The sample has about 100,000 clones, 80% to 95% seen once. The sample comprised CD4+ T cells sorted from blood. The chain couples TRBV18 to TRBJ2-1; D gene ambiguous. The sequence was collected from a human donor in good health. CDR3 DNA sequence: TGTGCCAGCTCACCCTCTGGCGGCAATGAGCAGTTCTTC. Translated, it gives CASSPSGGNEQFF.